The 11 T cell receptor beta chains below all came from one sample that was sequenced in a study of blood T cell repertoires in COVID-19. The data were produced by immunoSEQ multiplex PCR, yet TCRdb's version contains in-frame clones alone and is incomplete. Altogether around 84,000 clones are present, 75% to 90% being singletons, with the ten largest covering approximately 12%. Sequenced material: peripheral blood. Receptors were obtained from a woman in her 40s with active or convalescent COVID-19.

The chain joins TRBV7-8 to TRBJ2-7; 8 nucleotides line up with TRBD2. CDR3 size: 14 residues. Unmatched junction bases numbered 2, after V lost 3 bases and J lost 1 base. In germline, CDR1 is SGHVS, CDR2 FQNEAQ. Here the CDR3 DNA reads TGTGCCAGCAGCTTCGGACTAGCTTCCTACGAGCAGTACTTC. This sequence encodes CASSFGLASYEQYF.

This chain joins TRBV6-2 or TRBV6-3 and TRBJ1-2; a possible D gene is TRBD1 (5 bases). Per germline, CDR1 MNHEY and CDR2 SVGEGT. V was clipped by 6 bases and J by 8 bases, with 22 bases between them. This CDR3 has 15 amino acids. In DNA form, the CDR3 reads TGTGCCAGCAGCGAAATACGTACGGGACTTCAGGGCTACACCTTC. This encodes CASSEIRTGLQGYTF.

The J gene is TRBJ2-1, the V gene TRBV24-1, with 7 bases identical to TRBD1. Germline values: CDR1 KGHDR, CDR2 SFDVKD. The V segment lost 10 bases and the J segment 3 bases; nucleotides outside the gene matches: 5. The CDR3 has 13 amino acids. CDR3 sequence reads: CATPRTGYNEQFF. As DNA, the CDR3 is TGTGCCACGCCGCGGACAGGCTACAATGAGCAGTTCTTC.

The rearrangement uses TRBV6-5 and TRBJ2-3; D gene uncertain. The CDR3 has 14 amino acids. Germline assignment: CDR1 MNHEY and CDR2 SVGAGI. Trimming took off 0 bases at V and 2 bases at J, with 6 bases between the two ends. CDR3 DNA sequence: TGTGCCAGCAGTTACTCGGGCCTCACAGATACGCAGTATTTT. Protein: CASSYSGLTDTQYF.

This chain connects TRBV6-5 to TRBJ1-1; 8 bases align to TRBD1. The V segment lost 2 bases and the J segment 1 base; nucleotides outside the gene matches: 0. CDR3 length equals 14 residues. The V gene's germline CDR1 is MNHEY and CDR2 SVGAGI. The CDR3 DNA sequence: TGTGCCAGCAGTTACGACAGGGGGAACACTGAAGCTTTCTTT. Translation: CASSYDRGNTEAFF.

This clone was recorded a few times. The gene calls are TRBV28 and TRBJ2-2; D call uncertain. Per the germline V gene, CDR1 is MDHEN and CDR2 is SYDVKM. This CDR3 is 12 amino acids long. V gave up 11 bases and J gave up 6 bases, with 13 bases separating them. CDR3 amino acids: CAGSGRAGELFF. The CDR3 coding sequence is TGTGCCGGCTCTGGTCGGGCCGGGGAGCTGTTTTTT. The whole variable domain, remainder taken from reference TRBV28 and TRBJ2-2, is DVKVTQSSRYLVKRTGEKVFLECVQDMDHENMFWYRQDPGLGLRLIYFSYDVKMKEKGDIPEGYSVSREKKERFSLILESASTNQTSMYLCAGSGRAGELFFGEGSRLTVL.

DNA of the CDR3: TGCGCCAGCAGCTTGAGGGGTCAAGAGACCCAGTACTTC. Residues: CASSLRGQETQYF. The chain joins TRBV5-1 to TRBJ2-5; maybe TRBD1 (5 bases). Per the germline V gene, CDR1 is SGHRS and CDR2 is YFSETQ. This CDR3 spans 13 amino acids. Between the trimmed V and J ends, which lost 1 base and 2 bases, there was a span of 6 bases.

The chain combines TRBV4-3 with TRBJ2-7, with D tentatively TRBD2 (5 bases). CDR3 length equals 13 residues. Germline lookup yields CDR1 LGHNA and CDR2 YSLEER. V lost 4 bases and J lost 3, with 10 bases in between. The CDR3 nucleotides are TGCGCCAGCAGCCGAGGCCGGGACTACGAGCAGTACTTC. Encoded protein: CASSRGRDYEQYF.

This clone was recorded only once. The chain uses TRBV7-9 and TRBJ1-2; D perhaps matches TRBD1 (6 bases). The length of the CDR3 is 15 residues. Trimming left V 1 base short and J 6 bases short, with 15 bases between. Germline CDR1 and CDR2: SEHNR and FQNEAQ (reference sequence). The CDR3 nucleotides read TGTGCCAGCAGCTTAGTCGGTCTGGGGGCGGATGGCTACACCTTC. It codes for CASSLVGLGADGYTF.

This chain joins TRBV4-2 and TRBJ2-3; 11 bases agree with TRBD2. Germline trimming cut 0 bases from V and 4 bases from J; bases unmatched to any gene: 3. The germline V gene encodes CDR1 LGHNA and CDR2 YNFKEQ. This CDR3 spans 16 amino acids. CDR3 in DNA: TGTGCCAGCAGCCAAGAATTAGCGGGAGGGGCAGATACGCAGTATTTT. Translated, it gives CASSQELAGGADTQYF.

This chain uses TRBV2 with TRBJ1-4; D perhaps matches TRBD1 (5 bases). The CDR3 totals 17 residues. The V end was cut by 6 bases, the J end by 4 bases, with 21 bases between. The germline gives CDR1 SNHLY, CDR2 FYNNEI. In DNA form, the CDR3 reads TGTGCCAGCAGACAAGACAGCCTAGTGGGTAGTAATGAAAAACTGTTTTTT. It is translated as CASRQDSLVGSNEKLFF.